One and the same sample provided the 31 T cell receptor beta chains below, sequenced in a study of shared clonotypes between healthy human individuals. The assay was immunoSEQ multiplex PCR, and TCRdb's table has in-frame clones only and misses some. The sample lists some 2,500,000 clones; 80% to 95% were seen once. Sequencing was done on a sample of naive CD4+ T cells from PBMCs. Subset indicated: CD45RA+ positively selected. The receptor set was obtained from a man between 18 and 29 years old in good health. Some clones in this sample may be carry-over from other donors' samples.

The J gene is TRBJ1-1, the V gene TRBV18; the D gene is possibly TRBD1 (6 bases). The CDR3 loop spans 14 amino acids. The ends were cut back, 3 bases at V and 11 bases at J, with 19 bases in the middle. The germline V gene encodes CDR1 KGHSH and CDR2 LQKENI. The CDR3 DNA reads TGTGCCAGCTCACCGCAGGGACAAACCGGGGCGGCTTTCTTT. Its translation is CASSPQGQTGAAFF.

This chain uses TRBV5-1 with TRBJ2-3; D ambiguous. Germline lookup yields CDR1 SGHRS and CDR2 YFSETQ. V was trimmed by 3 bases and J by 5 bases, leaving 19 bases between them. The CDR3 has 16 amino acids. CDR3: CASSSRLEVLGDTQYF. In nucleotides, the CDR3 is TGCGCCAGCAGCTCGCGTCTAGAGGTGCTGGGAGATACGCAGTATTTT.

V gene TRBV4-3 combines with J gene TRBJ2-1; D possibly corresponds to TRBD2 (5 bases). The CDR3 extends over 15 amino acids. V shed 0 bases and J shed 2 bases, with 8 bases lying between them. The germline V gene encodes CDR1 LGHNA and CDR2 YSLEER. DNA for the CDR3: TGCGCCAGCAGCCAAGAGGCGGGCACCTACAATGAGCAGTTCTTC. Translating gives CASSQEAGTYNEQFF.

The CDR3 DNA reads TGCGCCAGCAGCTTACAGGGGCTAGGGATGAACACTGAAGCTTTCTTT. The encoded protein is CASSLQGLGMNTEAFF. The V and J genes are TRBV5-1 and TRBJ1-1; 7 bases match TRBD1. CDR1 SGHRS and CDR2 YFSETQ come from the germline V gene. There are 16 residues in the CDR3. The V and J ends lost 2 bases and 0 bases, in that order; junction bases with no gene match: 7.

The chain is built from TRBV28 and TRBJ1-1, with D maybe TRBD1 (5 bases). Trimming stripped 1 base from V and 5 bases from J, with 17 bases between. Germline V CDR1 and CDR2: MDHEN, SYDVKM. This CDR3 has 16 residues. DNA for the CDR3: TGTGCCAGCAGTTTATTGGCCCGGGGACCGAGGACTGAAGCTTTCTTT. This sequence encodes CASSLLARGPRTEAFF.

The CDR3: CASSPPGQGYGYTF. The CDR3 DNA reads as TGTGCCAGCAGTCCACCTGGACAGGGCTATGGCTACACCTTC. The rearrangement uses TRBV27 and TRBJ1-2, with TRBD1 identical over 8 bases. The CDR3 has 14 amino acids. V dropped 5 bases and J dropped 4; count of bases not matched to a gene: 6. Germline V CDR1 and CDR2: MNHEY, SMNVEV (reference sequence).

The chain joins TRBV11-2 to TRBJ1-1, with a weak D call TRBD1 (6 bases). The CDR3 runs 14 residues. In germline, CDR1 is SGHAT, CDR2 FQNNGV. Trimming left V 2 bases short and J 5 bases short, with 12 bases between. The DNA of the CDR3 is TGTGCCAGCAGCTTAAGGGGGGGGATTACTGAAGCTTTCTTT. Translating it yields CASSLRGGITEAFF.

This chain links TRBV19 with TRBJ2-7; D gene ambiguous. Germline CDR1 and CDR2: LNHDA and SQIVND (reference sequence). The CDR3 has 13 amino acids. V shed 11 bases and J shed 4 bases, with 18 bases lying between them. Written as DNA, the CDR3 is TGTGCCGCCTCTGGCGAGACCTCGTACGAGCAGTACTTC. Translating gives CAASGETSYEQYF.

The chain recombines TRBV5-5 with TRBJ1-5, with 7 nucleotides matching TRBD1. This CDR3 is 15 amino acids long. Germline trimming cut 0 bases from V and 2 bases from J; bases unmatched to any gene: 2. Germline V gene data show CDR1 as SGHKS and CDR2 as YYEKEE (reference sequence). The CDR3 nucleotides are TGTGCCAGCAGCTTGGAAGGGGGCCGCAATCAGCCCCAGCATTTT. Its translation is CASSLEGGRNQPQHF.

The chain couples TRBV19 to TRBJ1-4, with D tentatively TRBD1 (5 bases). CDR1 and CDR2 (germline): LNHDA, SQIVND (reference sequence). The germline V and J ends were trimmed by 5 bases and 5 bases, with 15 bases remaining between them. The length of the CDR3 is 15 residues. This chain's CDR3 is CASSPAGRINEKLFF. CDR3 coding DNA: TGTGCCAGTAGTCCAGCAGGGAGGATAAATGAAAAACTGTTTTTT.

A note on this clone: Additional DNA sequences in this sample encode the identical CDR3. DNA for the CDR3: TGTGCCAGCAGTTTACGGGGCTACGAGCAGTACTTC. Protein: CASSLRGYEQYF. V gene TRBV27 combines with J gene TRBJ2-7; maybe TRBD2 (5 bases). Germline V gene lookup returns CDR1 MNHEY and CDR2 SMNVEV (reference sequence). The V end was cut by 2 bases, the J end by 3 bases, with 5 bases between. This CDR3 has 12 amino acids.

The gene calls are TRBV21-1 and TRBJ1-3. TRBV21-1 is deemed a pseudogene. This CDR3 is 13 amino acids long. The CDR3 sequence: CASSKSLGNTIYF. CDR3 DNA sequence: TGTGCCAGCAGCAAGTCTCTGGGAAACACCATATATTTT.

The gene calls are TRBV19 and TRBJ1-2, with a possible D match to TRBD1 (6 bases). Germline V CDR1 and CDR2: LNHDA, SQIVND (reference sequence). CDR3 length: 16 residues. Trimming removed 5 bases from V and 0 bases from J, with 16 bases in between. For the CDR3, the DNA is TGTGCCAGTAGTCTAACTAGGGGGACTGCTAACTATGGCTACACCTTC. It yields the protein CASSLTRGTANYGYTF.

The chain combines TRBV5-1 with TRBJ2-2; TRBD1 is a possible D gene (5 bases). Germline V gene lookup returns CDR1 SGHRS and CDR2 YFSETQ. The CDR3 extends over 13 amino acids. V was cut by 4 bases and J by 7 bases, with 11 bases left in between. CDR3 bases: TGCGCCAGCAGCCTACCCCAGGGCGGGGAGCTGTTTTTT. Residues: CASSLPQGGELFF.

Here the CDR3 DNA reads TGTGCCAGCAGCTTGGGGGAGGCTTATGGCTACACCTTC. It yields the protein CASSLGEAYGYTF. The chain joins TRBV5-5 to TRBJ1-2; unclear D gene. This CDR3 region has 13 residues. From germline, CDR1 is SGHKS and CDR2 YYEKEE (reference sequence). Trimming stripped 0 bases from V and 5 bases from J, with 8 bases between.

This chain uses TRBV15 with TRBJ1-2, with TRBD1 matching 10 bases. V shed 3 bases and J 7 bases; nucleotides not matched to a gene: 14. CDR1 and CDR2 from the germline V gene are LNHNV and YYDKDF (reference sequence). This CDR3 is 17 amino acids long. The CDR3 nucleotides read TGTGCCACCAGCAGGCCCACAACCCGGGACAGGGGTTCTGGCTACACCTTC. Translated, it gives CATSRPTTRDRGSGYTF. The variable domain in full, completed from reference TRBV15 and TRBJ1-2, reads DAMVIQNPRYQVTQFGKPVTLSCSQTLNHNVMYWYQQKSSQAPKLLFHYYDKDFNNEADTPDNFQSRRPNTSFCFLDIRSPGLGDTAMYLCATSRPTTRDRGSGYTFGSGTRLTVV.

This chain links TRBV4-3 with TRBJ1-2; TRBD1 matches at 11 bases. Looked up from germline, CDR1 is LGHNA and CDR2 is YSLEER. V shed 3 bases, J shed 6 bases, and the junction held 6 bases outside the gene matches. The CDR3 contains 15 residues. The CDR3 DNA is TGCGCCAGCAGCCACCTAGGACAGGGGGCGGATGGCTACACCTTC. Amino acids: CASSHLGQGADGYTF.

The chain carries TRBV19 and TRBJ2-7; 10 bases align to TRBD2. This CDR3 is 19 amino acids long. The germline V gene encodes CDR1 LNHDA and CDR2 SQIVND (reference sequence). V shed 7 bases and J 3 bases; nucleotides not matched to a gene: 21. The CDR3 loop is CASTPRARTSGVWDYEQYF. CDR3 coding DNA: TGTGCCAGTACCCCGAGGGCCCGGACTAGCGGAGTTTGGGACTACGAGCAGTACTTC. Combining the CDR3 with reference TRBV19 and TRBJ2-7 gives the whole variable domain DGGITQSPKYLFRKEGQNVTLSCEQNLNHDAMYWYRQDPGQGLRLIYYSQIVNDFQKGDIAEGYSVSREKKESFPLTVTSAQKNPTAFYLCASTPRARTSGVWDYEQYFGPGTRLTVT.

The CDR3 loop reads CASSLDRASLGGTDTQYF. The CDR3 nucleotides read TGTGCCAGCAGCTTAGACAGGGCAAGTTTGGGAGGAACAGATACGCAGTATTTT. This rearrangement joins TRBV7-3 to TRBJ2-3, with D possibly matching TRBD1 (7 bases). This CDR3 contains 18 residues. The germline V gene has CDR1 SGHTA and CDR2 FQGTGA. V lost 2 bases to trimming and J lost 3 bases, with 21 bases between them.

The chain is built from TRBV28 and TRBJ2-7; D may be TRBD1 or TRBD2 (7 bases each). Germline CDR1 is MDHEN and CDR2 is SYDVKM. The CDR3 is made up of 13 amino acids. Deletions cut 3 bases from V and 13 bases from J, with 19 bases between. CDR3 residues: CASSFQGGRSLYF. The DNA of the CDR3 is TGTGCCAGCAGTTTTCAGGGGGGGCGGTCCCTCTACTTC.

The V gene is TRBV28, the J gene TRBJ1-1, with 7 bases that match TRBD1. Germline values: CDR1 MDHEN, CDR2 SYDVKM. The CDR3 length is 14 residues. V lost 4 bases, J lost 6 bases, and 8 bases stayed unmatched. CDR3 in amino acids: CASSSTGMWSEAFF. The CDR3 DNA reads TGTGCCAGCAGTTCGACAGGGATGTGGTCTGAAGCTTTCTTT.

The chain carries TRBV7-3 and TRBJ2-4, with D perhaps TRBD1 (6 bases). Deletions cut 1 base from V and 6 bases from J, with 7 bases between. Germline V gene lookup returns CDR1 SGHTA and CDR2 FQGTGA. CDR3 length: 13 residues. The CDR3 DNA reads as TGTGCCAGCAGCTTAAGCAGGGGAAACATTCAGTACTTC. This encodes CASSLSRGNIQYF.

This clone has just one count. The CDR3 loop reads CSLGGDTQYF. The DNA for the CDR3 is TGCAGCCTAGGGGGCGATACGCAGTATTTT. V is TRBV29-1 and J is TRBJ2-3; 7 bases line up with TRBD1. This CDR3 is built from 10 residues. The junction had 2 bases not matched to a gene; V was cut back by 8 bases and J by 6 bases. Per germline, CDR1 SQVTM and CDR2 ANQGSEA.

CDR3 residues: CSVGLAGGYEQYF. The DNA of the CDR3 is TGCAGCGTTGGACTAGCGGGAGGCTACGAGCAGTACTTC. The chain links TRBV29-1 to TRBJ2-7; TRBD2 matches at 13 bases. Germline V gives CDR1 SQVTM, CDR2 ANQGSEA. The trim removed 4 bases at V and 3 bases at J, leaving 0 bases unmatched. The CDR3 contains 13 residues.

V usage is TRBV4-1 and J usage is TRBJ1-2, with 12 positions matching TRBD1. J was trimmed by 3 bases and V by 2 bases; bases with no gene match: 4. The CDR3 runs to 16 residues. CDR1 is MGHRA, CDR2 YSYEKL, per germline. The CDR3 is CASSQLGQGAYYGYTF. Written as DNA, the CDR3 is TGCGCCAGCAGCCAACTGGGACAGGGGGCCTACTATGGCTACACCTTC.

DNA for the CDR3: TGTGCCAGCAGACCGACAGGGCTGAACACTGAAGCTTTCTTT. This codes for CASRPTGLNTEAFF. This rearrangement joins TRBV27 to TRBJ1-1, with 7 nucleotides matching TRBD1. With 6 bases clipped from V and 0 bases from J, the junction kept 4 bases outside the gene matches. CDR1 is MNHEY, CDR2 SMNVEV, per germline (reference sequence). The CDR3 extends over 14 amino acids.

This clone was seen a single time. The chain couples TRBV6-1 to TRBJ2-6; no clear D gene. The CDR3 runs to 16 residues. The V gene's germline CDR1 is MNHNS and CDR2 SASEGT. The germline V and J ends were trimmed by 1 base and 4 bases, with 11 bases remaining between them. CDR3 DNA: TGTGCCAGCAGTGAAGTTCTGGGTGCCGGGGCCAACGTCCTGACTTTC. Amino acid sequence: CASSEVLGAGANVLTF.

About this clone: The same CDR3 also results from other DNA sequences found in this sample. The J gene is TRBJ2-2, the V gene TRBV7-2, with D perhaps matching TRBD1 (5 bases). The V gene's germline CDR1 is SGHTA and CDR2 FQGNSA. V was clipped by 3 bases and J by 4 bases, with 9 bases between them. This CDR3 spans 14 amino acids. In nucleotides, the CDR3 is TGTGCCAGCAGCTTCTTGGGGCTCACCGGGGAGCTGTTTTTT. Amino acids: CASSFLGLTGELFF. Complete variable domain (other parts from reference TRBV7-2 and TRBJ2-2): GAGVSQSPSNKVTEKGKDVELRCDPISGHTALYWYRQSLGQGLEFLIYFQGNSAPDKSGLPSDRFSAERTGGSVSTLTIQRTQQEDSAVYLCASSFLGLTGELFFGEGSRLTVL.

The chain links TRBV5-6 to TRBJ1-4, with 7 bases aligning to TRBD1. There are 15 residues in the CDR3. The germline gives CDR1 SGHDT, CDR2 YYEEEE. Trimming at V came to 3 bases and at J to 5 bases, leaving 7 bases not matched to a gene. In DNA, the CDR3 is TGTGCCAGCAGCTCCACAGGGGCCCAAAATGAAAAACTGTTTTTT. Amino acids: CASSSTGAQNEKLFF.

The chain couples TRBV7-9 to TRBJ2-1; possibly TRBD1 for D (6 bases). CDR3 size: 13 residues. Trimming stripped 5 bases from V and 8 bases from J, with 13 bases between. Germline V gene data show CDR1 as SEHNR and CDR2 as FQNEAQ (reference sequence). The CDR3 region has the DNA TGTGCCAGCAGCCCCGGTGGGGGCGATGAGCAGTTCTTC. Its protein is CASSPGGGDEQFF.

The chain couples TRBV5-1 to TRBJ2-7; tentatively, D is TRBD2 (7 bases). The germline CDR1 and CDR2 sequences are SGHRS and YFSETQ. The CDR3 loop spans 17 amino acids. V was clipped by 4 bases and J by 0 bases, with 20 bases between them. The CDR3 loop is CASSPDRGAQSSYEQYF. In nucleotides, the CDR3 is TGCGCCAGCAGCCCGGACCGGGGGGCGCAGAGCTCCTACGAGCAGTACTTC.